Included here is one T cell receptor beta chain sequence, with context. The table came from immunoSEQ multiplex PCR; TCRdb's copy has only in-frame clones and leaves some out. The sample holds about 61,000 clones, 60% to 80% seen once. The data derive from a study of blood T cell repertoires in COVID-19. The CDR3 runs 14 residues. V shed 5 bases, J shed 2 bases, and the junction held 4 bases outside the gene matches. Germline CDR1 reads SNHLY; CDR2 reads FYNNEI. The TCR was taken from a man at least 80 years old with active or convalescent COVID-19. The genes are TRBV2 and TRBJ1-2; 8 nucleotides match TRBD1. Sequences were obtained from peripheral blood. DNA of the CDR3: TGTGCCAGCAGTCTGACAGGGGCCAACTATGGCTACACCTTC. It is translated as CASSLTGANYGYTF. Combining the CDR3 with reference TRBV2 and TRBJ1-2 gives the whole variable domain EPEVTQTPSHQVTQMGQEVILRCVPISNHLYFYWYRQILGQKVEFLVSFYNNEISEKSEIFDDQFSVERPDGSNFTLKIRSTKLEDSAMYFCASSLTGANYGYTFGSGTRLTVV.